This T cell receptor (beta chain) stems from a study of T cells expressing NK-cell markers. Study conclusions and caveats: The study found these clonotypes also leading the CD3+CD56-NKG2C+ fraction in four donors.

UMI-tagged 5'RACE template switching yielded the TCR beta cDNA. TCRdb reprocessed the 5' RACE reads, keeping one entry per CDR3 protein, no DNA. The specimen's table records around 380,000 distinct CDR3 sequences. CDR1 is DFQATT and CDR2 is SNEGSKA in the germline V gene (reference sequence). This CDR3 comprises 17 residues. Concerning this clonotype: Its target is unknown.

J is TRBJ2-7 and V is TRBV20-1; TCRdb's D call of TRBD2 is untestable without DNA. The clonotype comes from a woman aged 50 to 65 in good health. The sample was blood T cells: a sorted CD56 or NKG2C T cell subset, CD4+ or CD8+ T cells, or bulk PBMC T cells (not recorded which). Here the CDR3 reads CSASDPSSGRKGYEQYF.